The clone carrying this T cell receptor (beta chain) was counted many times. No antigen is known for it. Unique molecular identifiers were built into the TCRbeta library. TCRdb fed the PCR reads into MiXCR, producing one record per CDR3 protein. Of fewer than 250,000 distinct CDR3 sequences listed, roughly 8.2% are singletons. This entry comes from a study of T-cell reconstitution after alpha-beta-depleted transplantation in children. Study-wide results and limits: In patients about two months after transplant, alpha-beta T cells reportedly arose from several hundred expanded graft clones. From newly produced T cells came most of the T-cell counts and diversity one year after transplant.

Trimming stripped 0 bases from V and 9 bases from J, with 3 bases between. This CDR3 contains 11 residues. The germline CDR1 and CDR2 sequences are LGHDT and YNNKEL (reference sequence). The chain has TRBV3-1 and TRBJ2-1; D call uncertain. The specimen comprised PBMCs, mostly from graft donor cells, sampled 180 days after TCRalphabeta/CD19-depleted stem cell transplant. This receptor was taken from a male patient aged 10 to 17 who had a stem cell transplant for acute lymphoblastic leukemia, so the T cells may come from the graft donor. The CDR3 DNA reads TGTGCCAGCAGCCAAGAGAGTGAGCAGTTCTTC. It codes for CASSQESEQFF.